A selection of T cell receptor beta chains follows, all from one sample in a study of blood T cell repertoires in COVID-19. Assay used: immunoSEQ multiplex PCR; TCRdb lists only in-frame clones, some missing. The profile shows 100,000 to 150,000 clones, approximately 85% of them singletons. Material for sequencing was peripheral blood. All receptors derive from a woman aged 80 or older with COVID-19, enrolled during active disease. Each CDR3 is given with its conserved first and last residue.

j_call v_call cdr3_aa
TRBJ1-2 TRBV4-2 CASSQETGTGAGYTF
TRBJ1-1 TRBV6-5 CASILRAMGAGEAFF
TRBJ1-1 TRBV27 CASSGRMNTEAFF
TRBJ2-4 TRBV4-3 CASSQGLAGNIQYF
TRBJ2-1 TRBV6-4 CASSDDGGSYNEQFF
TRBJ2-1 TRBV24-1 CATSDLRYRPGEQFF
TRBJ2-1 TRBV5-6 CASSLGGSSYNEQFF
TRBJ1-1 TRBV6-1 CASSERKNTEAFF
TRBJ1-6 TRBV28 CASSLLGQNNSPLHF
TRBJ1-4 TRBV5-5 CASSLPSGQGNEKLFF
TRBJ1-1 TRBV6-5 CASSFGTDNTEAFF
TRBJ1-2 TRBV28 CASSKGGGIYGYTF
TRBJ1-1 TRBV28 CASSYEFFSDRGMNTEAFF
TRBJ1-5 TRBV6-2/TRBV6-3 CASSYSAGAQPQHF
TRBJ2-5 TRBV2 CASSGTGKETQYF
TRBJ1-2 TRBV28 CASSLTGHYGYTF
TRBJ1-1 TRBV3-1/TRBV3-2 CASSLGGTVRGEAFF
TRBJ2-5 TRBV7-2 CASSPSGIQAQETQYF
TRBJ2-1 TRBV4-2 CASSQVGREGKGNEQFF
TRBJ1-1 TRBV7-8 CASSLTDREIPEAFF
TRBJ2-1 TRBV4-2 CASSQAYSEQFF
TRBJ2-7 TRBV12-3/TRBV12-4 CASSLAGVEEQYF
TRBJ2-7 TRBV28 CASTSGSYEQYF
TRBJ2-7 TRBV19 CASSRTGTGYGEQYF
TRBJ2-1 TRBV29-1 CSVEDWGGNEQFF
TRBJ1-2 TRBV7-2 CASSPKAGAGYTF
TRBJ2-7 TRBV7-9 CASSLGSPDFYEQYF
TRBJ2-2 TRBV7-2 CASSLGVSGTNTGELFF
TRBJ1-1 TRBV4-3 CASSQYTGTAEAFF
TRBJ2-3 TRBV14 CASSQALDTQYF
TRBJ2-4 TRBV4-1 CASSQPHSNIQYF
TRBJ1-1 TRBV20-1 CSASIRTEAFF
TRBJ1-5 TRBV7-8 CASSPRGQGTYQPQHF
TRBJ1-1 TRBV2 CASTGTVTEAFF
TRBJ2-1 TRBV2 CASSRTGAVYNEQFF